These 17 T cell receptor beta chains share one sample of origin, sequenced in a study of post-analysis software for immune sequencing data. Study outcomes and limitations: Elevated frequency relative to controls characterized several TRBV segments in patients, TRBV5-6, TRBV5-1 and TRBV20-1 among them.

For these TCRs, the target antigens are not known. Unique molecular identifiers tagged the TCR beta cDNA libraries. TCRdb re-derived calls from the PCR reads in MiXCR, one entry per CDR3 protein. Of hundreds of thousands of distinct CDR3 sequences listed, approximately 60% are singletons. The source material was blood. The origin of the receptors is a girl aged 2 to 9 with multiple sclerosis.

The chain joins TRBV27 to TRBJ2-1; 11 bases are shared with TRBD2. V shed 2 bases and J 4 bases; nucleotides not matched to a gene: 4. The CDR3 is made up of 16 amino acids. The germline gives CDR1 MNHEY, CDR2 SMNVEV (reference sequence). The DNA of the CDR3 is TGTGCCAGCAGTTTAGGGGGACTAGCGGTGTACAATGAGCAGTTCTTC. This encodes CASSLGGLAVYNEQFF.

The chain links TRBV2 to TRBJ2-1; TRBD1 is a possible D gene (6 bases). Germline V gene lookup returns CDR1 SNHLY and CDR2 FYNNEI. Trimming took off 7 bases at V and 3 bases at J, with 13 bases between the two ends. The CDR3 spans 14 residues. CDR3 loop: CASTKGGFYNEQFF. In nucleotides, the CDR3 is TGTGCCAGCACCAAAGGGGGATTCTACAATGAGCAGTTCTTC. The full variable domain, completed using reference TRBV2 and TRBJ2-1, is EPEVTQTPSHQVTQMGQEVILRCVPISNHLYFYWYRQILGQKVEFLVSFYNNEISEKSEIFDDQFSVERPDGSNFTLKIRSTKLEDSAMYFCASTKGGFYNEQFFGPGTRLTVL.

The CDR3 sequence: CASSSGVTEAFF. CDR3 bases: TGTGCCAGCTCGTCCGGGGTTACTGAAGCTTTCTTT. The genes are TRBV9 and TRBJ1-1; D unclear. Germline values: CDR1 SGDLS, CDR2 YYNGEE. The CDR3 has 12 amino acids. Trimming took 7 bases from V and 5 from J, leaving 12 bases between them.

This clonotype has more than one count but fewer than ten. V usage is TRBV29-1 and J usage is TRBJ2-5; D unclear. Trimming took 0 bases from V and 2 from J, leaving 13 bases between them. There are 15 residues in the CDR3. CDR1 is SQVTM, CDR2 ANQGSEA, per germline. CDR3 residues: CSVEDLDGSQETQYF. The CDR3 DNA follows: TGCAGCGTTGAAGATCTGGACGGGTCTCAAGAGACCCAGTACTTC.

The V gene is TRBV12-3 or TRBV12-4, the J gene TRBJ1-2; no clear D. This CDR3 spans 11 amino acids. Trimming took off 6 bases at V and 4 bases at J, with 6 bases between the two ends. The CDR3 loop reads CASRMGYGYTF. The CDR3, as DNA: TGTGCCAGCAGGATGGGCTATGGCTACACCTTC.

J is TRBJ2-1 and V is TRBV9; weak D call: TRBD2 (6 bases). With 10 bases removed from V and 6 bases from J, the gap between germline ends came to 17 bases. The CDR3 length is 13 residues. Germline V CDR1 and CDR2: SGDLS, YYNGEE. The CDR3 protein is CAVGTGAGNEQFF. The CDR3 DNA reads as TGTGCCGTAGGAACGGGAGCAGGCAATGAGCAGTTCTTC.

CDR3 bases: TGTGCCAGCAGGTCCGGGGGGATCCCGGGCGGGGAGCTGTTTTTT. Translation gives CASRSGGIPGGELFF. The chain carries TRBV6-5 and TRBJ2-2; 7 bases are shared with TRBD2. CDR3 length: 15 amino acids. V shed 6 bases and J 7 bases; nucleotides not matched to a gene: 11. Germline values: CDR1 MNHEY, CDR2 SVGAGI.

The rearrangement joins TRBV12-3 or TRBV12-4 to TRBJ2-7, with 8 bases that match TRBD2. This CDR3 comprises 15 residues. J gave up 2 bases and V 6 bases, and 9 bases lay outside the gene matches. This CDR3 reads CASSPGGGLPYEQYF. Written as DNA, the CDR3 is TGTGCCAGCAGCCCCGGCGGGGGGCTCCCCTACGAGCAGTACTTC.

This chain joins TRBV5-1 and TRBJ1-5, with 9 positions matching TRBD1. Per the germline V gene, CDR1 is SGHRS and CDR2 is YFSETQ. V lost 3 bases to trimming and J lost 2 bases; unmatched junction nucleotides: 6. The CDR3 covers 16 residues. The CDR3 loop reads CASSSGQGGGNQPQHF. DNA of the CDR3: TGCGCCAGCAGCTCGGGACAGGGTGGTGGCAATCAGCCCCAGCATTTT.

The CDR3 loop is CASSTGAGGHEQYF. CDR3 nucleotides: TGCGCCAGCAGCACCGGGGCCGGAGGCCACGAGCAGTACTTC. The V and J genes are TRBV5-1 and TRBJ2-5; perhaps D is TRBD1 or TRBD2 (5 bases each). The J call may be in error: the DNA end matches TRBJ2-7 better. Germline CDR1 and CDR2: SGHRS and YFSETQ. The CDR3 contains 14 residues.

J is TRBJ1-5 and V is TRBV15, with D uncertain. Trimming shortened V by 0 bases and J by 4 bases, and 7 bases separated the two germline ends. The CDR3 consists of 14 residues. Germline assignment: CDR1 LNHNV and CDR2 YYDKDF (reference sequence). The CDR3 nucleotides read TGTGCCACCAGCAGAGATGAGACGAATCAGCCCCAGCATTTT. Its translation is CATSRDETNQPQHF.

This clonotype was counted a few times. The V call is TRBV21-1, the J call TRBJ2-7; the D segment call TRBD2 is taken from the table without a DNA check. TRBV21-1 is labeled a pseudogene. This CDR3 has 19 residues. The CDR3 DNA sequence: TGTGCCAGCAGCAACGTTATAAGTCGTAGGGACTTCACCTTCTACGAGCAGTACTTC. Translation gives CASSNVISRRDFTFYEQYF.

There are a few counts of this clonotype. CDR3 region: CASRPPGTGGERAEAFF. CDR3 sequence (DNA): TGTGCCAGCAGACCCCCCGGGACAGGGGGGGAGAGGGCTGAAGCTTTCTTT. The rearrangement joins TRBV12-3 or TRBV12-4 to TRBJ1-1; 11 bases align to TRBD1. V gave up 6 bases and J gave up 6 bases; unmatched junction bases: 15. The length of the CDR3 is 17 residues.

This clonotype was seen only a few times. V and J are TRBV5-5 and TRBJ1-5; the D gene is possibly TRBD1 (6 bases). CDR1 is SGHKS and CDR2 is YYEKEE in the germline V gene (reference sequence). The CDR3 length is 14 residues. The V end lost 4 bases, the J end lost 5 bases, and 13 bases lay between the germline ends. The CDR3 bases are TGTGCCAGCAGCAGGGACACGGGTGATCAGCCCCAGCATTTT. Translated: CASSRDTGDQPQHF.

This rearrangement joins TRBV6-2 or TRBV6-3 to TRBJ1-4; D is unclear. Germline V gene data show CDR1 as MNHEY and CDR2 as SVGEGT. Deletions cut 5 bases from V and 8 bases from J, with 6 bases between. The CDR3 has 11 amino acids. This chain's CDR3 is CASSRKEKLFF. Here the CDR3 DNA reads TGTGCCAGCAGTCGGAAGGAAAAACTGTTTTTT.

A single count supports this clonotype. This sequence joins TRBV12-3 or TRBV12-4 and TRBJ2-3, with TRBD2 identical over 8 bases. V gave up 6 bases and J gave up 0 bases; unmatched junction bases: 5. CDR3 length equals 15 residues. The CDR3 coding sequence is TGTGCCAGCAGCCAGACTAGCGAGAGCACAGATACGCAGTATTTT. Translated, it gives CASSQTSESTDTQYF.

This rearrangement joins TRBV28 to TRBJ2-1, with 9 bases lining up with TRBD2. The CDR3 loop spans 17 amino acids. Germline trimming cut 6 bases from V and 13 bases from J; bases unmatched to any gene: 22. CDR1 MDHEN and CDR2 SYDVKM come from the germline V gene. The CDR3 spells CASRKIPGLAKVDDQFF. In nucleotides, the CDR3 is TGTGCCAGCAGAAAGATCCCGGGACTAGCTAAAGTGGACGACCAGTTCTTC. Complete variable domain (other parts from reference TRBV28 and TRBJ2-1): DVKVTQSSRYLVKRTGEKVFLECVQDMDHENMFWYRQDPGLGLRLIYFSYDVKMKEKGDIPEGYSVSREKKERFSLILESASTNQTSMYLCASRKIPGLAKVDDQFFGPGTRLTVL.